Listed here are 6 T cell receptor beta chains from one sample, sequenced in a study of Graves' ophthalmopathy and Graves' hyperthyroidism. Amplification of the TCR beta CDR3 regions used RNA transcripts (as template). Investigators did first-round RT-PCR with HTBI primers, then second-round multiplex PCR. TCRdb re-analysed the multiplex PCR reads in MiXCR, keeping a single row per CDR3 protein. The sample has about 480,000 distinct CDR3 sequences, roughly 14% seen once. The source material was blood. The receptors derive from a young woman with Graves' ophthalmopathy.

Regarding this clonotype: At one end, the junction sequence differs from germline, possibly due to a read error. The gene calls are TRBV2 and TRBJ2-2; a possible D gene is TRBD2 (5 bases). The CDR3 is 12 residues long. Germline CDR1 SNHLY, CDR2 FYNNEI. The CDR3 here is CASSLRAGDLFF. The CDR3 nucleotides are TGTGCCAGCAGCCTAAGGGCCGGGGATCTGTTTTTT.

This clonotype came up many times. The chain links TRBV27 to TRBJ1-2; perhaps TRBD1 as D (6 bases). From germline, CDR1 is MNHEY and CDR2 SMNVEV (reference sequence). The CDR3 length is 13 residues. The germline V and J ends were trimmed by 9 bases and 4 bases, with 15 bases remaining between them. CDR3 coding DNA: TGTGCCAGTACCTCAGGGGTAGGCTATGGCTACACCTTC. The encoded protein is CASTSGVGYGYTF.

This sequence joins TRBV11-2 and TRBJ2-5, with D possibly being TRBD1 (5 bases). The CDR3 is 14 amino acids. V shed 2 bases and J shed 3 bases, with 10 bases lying between them. Germline CDR1 and CDR2: SGHAT and FQNNGV. CDR3 nucleotide sequence: TGTGCCAGCAGCTTATGGGGCGCCAAAGAGACCCAGTACTTC. Translated, it gives CASSLWGAKETQYF.

This clonotype appeared many times. A read error is possible here, since a much larger clone lies one base away. The DNA of the CDR3 is TGTGCCAGCGGTTCCCCCAGGGCAATGAACACTGAAGCTTTCTTT. Protein sequence: CASGSPRAMNTEAFF. V gene TRBV12-3 or TRBV12-4 combines with J gene TRBJ1-1, with D perhaps TRBD1 (5 bases). V gave up 8 bases and J gave up 0 bases, with 16 bases separating them. The CDR3 has 15 residues.

The chain is built from TRBV5-1 and TRBJ2-7, with a weak D call TRBD2 (5 bases). Germline V gives CDR1 SGHRS, CDR2 YFSETQ. The CDR3 totals 13 residues. V lost 0 bases, J lost 7 bases, and 11 bases lay in between. This CDR3 reads CASSLGTRSEQYF. In DNA form, the CDR3 reads TGCGCCAGCAGCTTGGGAACTAGATCGGAGCAGTACTTC.

CDR3 bases: TGTGCCAGCAGCTTATCCAGGGTGGCTGAAGCTTTCTTT. This codes for CASSLSRVAEAFF. The V gene is TRBV7-3, the J gene TRBJ1-1; possible D gene TRBD1, 5 bases. Germline V gene data show CDR1 as SGHTA and CDR2 as FQGTGA. The length of the CDR3 is 13 residues. V was clipped by 2 bases and J by 6 bases, with 10 bases between them.